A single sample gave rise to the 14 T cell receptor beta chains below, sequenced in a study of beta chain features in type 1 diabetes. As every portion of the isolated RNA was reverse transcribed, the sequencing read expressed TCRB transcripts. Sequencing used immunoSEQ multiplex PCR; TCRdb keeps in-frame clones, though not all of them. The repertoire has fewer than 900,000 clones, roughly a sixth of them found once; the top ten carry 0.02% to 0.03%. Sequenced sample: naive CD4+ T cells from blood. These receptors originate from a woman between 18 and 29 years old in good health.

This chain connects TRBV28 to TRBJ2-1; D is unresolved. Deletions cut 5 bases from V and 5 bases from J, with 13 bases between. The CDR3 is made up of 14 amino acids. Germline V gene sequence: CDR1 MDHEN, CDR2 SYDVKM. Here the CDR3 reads CASSPPRGNNEQFF. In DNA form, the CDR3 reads TGTGCCAGCAGTCCGCCCCGTGGAAACAATGAGCAGTTCTTC. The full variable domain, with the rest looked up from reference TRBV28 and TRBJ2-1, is DVKVTQSSRYLVKRTGEKVFLECVQDMDHENMFWYRQDPGLGLRLIYFSYDVKMKEKGDIPEGYSVSREKKERFSLILESASTNQTSMYLCASSPPRGNNEQFFGPGTRLTVL.

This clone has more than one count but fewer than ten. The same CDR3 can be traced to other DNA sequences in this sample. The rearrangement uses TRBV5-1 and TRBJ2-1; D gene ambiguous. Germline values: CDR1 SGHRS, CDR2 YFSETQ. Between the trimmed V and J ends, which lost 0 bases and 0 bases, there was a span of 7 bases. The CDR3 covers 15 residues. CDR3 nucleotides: TGCGCCAGCAGCTTGGGAGGAAGCTCCTACAATGAGCAGTTCTTC. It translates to CASSLGGSSYNEQFF. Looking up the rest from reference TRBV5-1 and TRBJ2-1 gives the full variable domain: KAGVTQTPRYLIKTRGQQVTLSCSPISGHRSVSWYQQTPGQGLQFLFEYFSETQRNKGNFPGRFSGRQFSNSRSEMNVSTLELGDSALYLCASSLGGSSYNEQFFGPGTRLTVL.

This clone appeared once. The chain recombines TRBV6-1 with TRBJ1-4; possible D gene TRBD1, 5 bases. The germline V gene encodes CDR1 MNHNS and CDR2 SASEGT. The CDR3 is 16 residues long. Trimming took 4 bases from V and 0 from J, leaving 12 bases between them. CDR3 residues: CASSATHRTTNEKLFF. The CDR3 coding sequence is TGTGCCAGCAGTGCGACACACAGGACAACTAATGAAAAACTGTTTTTT.

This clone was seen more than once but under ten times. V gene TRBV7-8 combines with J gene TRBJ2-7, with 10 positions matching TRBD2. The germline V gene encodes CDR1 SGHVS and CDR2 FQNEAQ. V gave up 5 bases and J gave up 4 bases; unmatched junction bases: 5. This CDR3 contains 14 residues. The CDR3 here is CASSEAGGPYEQYF. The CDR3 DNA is TGTGCCAGCAGCGAAGCGGGAGGGCCGTACGAGCAGTACTTC.

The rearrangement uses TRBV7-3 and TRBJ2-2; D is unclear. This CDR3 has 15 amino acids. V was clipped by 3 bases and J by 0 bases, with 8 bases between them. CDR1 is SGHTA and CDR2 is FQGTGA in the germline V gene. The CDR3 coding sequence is TGTGCCAGCAGCTTCGGACCCGCGAACACCGGGGAGCTGTTTTTT. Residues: CASSFGPANTGELFF. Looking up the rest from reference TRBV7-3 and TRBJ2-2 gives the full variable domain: GAGVSQTPSNKVTEKGKYVELRCDPISGHTALYWYRQSLGQGPEFLIYFQGTGAADDSGLPNDRFFAVRPEGSVSTLKIQRTERGDSAVYLCASSFGPANTGELFFGEGSRLTVL.

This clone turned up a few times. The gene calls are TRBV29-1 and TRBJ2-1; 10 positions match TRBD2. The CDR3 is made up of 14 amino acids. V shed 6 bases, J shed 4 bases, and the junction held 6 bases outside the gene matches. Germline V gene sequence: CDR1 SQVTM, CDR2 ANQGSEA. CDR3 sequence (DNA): TGCAGCGTCGGCAGGACTAGCGGATACAATGAGCAGTTCTTC. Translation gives CSVGRTSGYNEQFF.

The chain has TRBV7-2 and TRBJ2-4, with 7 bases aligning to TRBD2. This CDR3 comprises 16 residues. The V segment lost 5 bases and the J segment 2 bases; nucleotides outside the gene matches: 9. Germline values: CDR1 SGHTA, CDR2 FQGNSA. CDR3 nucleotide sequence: TGTGCCAGCAGCCGAATTGCGGGAGTAACCAAAAACATTCAGTACTTC. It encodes CASSRIAGVTKNIQYF.

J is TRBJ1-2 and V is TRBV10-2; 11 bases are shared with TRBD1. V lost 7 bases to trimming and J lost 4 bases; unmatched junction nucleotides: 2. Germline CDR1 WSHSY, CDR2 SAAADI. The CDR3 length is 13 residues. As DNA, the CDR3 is TGCGCCAGCACGGGACAGGGGGGCTATGGCTACACCTTC. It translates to CASTGQGGYGYTF.

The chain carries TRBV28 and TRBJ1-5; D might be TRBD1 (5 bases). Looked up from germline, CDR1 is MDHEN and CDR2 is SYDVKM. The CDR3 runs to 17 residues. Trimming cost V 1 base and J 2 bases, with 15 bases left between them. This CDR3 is CASSLFLDNGGNQPQHF. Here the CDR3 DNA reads TGTGCCAGCAGTTTATTTTTGGACAATGGAGGCAATCAGCCCCAGCATTTT. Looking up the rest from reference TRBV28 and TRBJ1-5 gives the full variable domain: DVKVTQSSRYLVKRTGEKVFLECVQDMDHENMFWYRQDPGLGLRLIYFSYDVKMKEKGDIPEGYSVSREKKERFSLILESASTNQTSMYLCASSLFLDNGGNQPQHFGDGTRLSIL.

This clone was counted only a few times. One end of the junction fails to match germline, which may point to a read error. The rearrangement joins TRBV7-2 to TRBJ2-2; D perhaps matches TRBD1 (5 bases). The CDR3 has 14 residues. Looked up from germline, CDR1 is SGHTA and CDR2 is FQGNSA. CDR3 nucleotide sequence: TGTGCCAGCAGTTTAGTAGGGGTCTTAGGGGAGCTGTTTTTT. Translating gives CASSLVGVLGELFF.

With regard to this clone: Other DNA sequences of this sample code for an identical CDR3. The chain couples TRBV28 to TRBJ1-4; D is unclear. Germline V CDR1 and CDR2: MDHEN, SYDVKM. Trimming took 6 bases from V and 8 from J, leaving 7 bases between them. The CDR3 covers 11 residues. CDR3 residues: CASSLTEKLFF. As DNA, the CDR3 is TGTGCCAGCAGCTTAACGGAAAAACTGTTTTTT.

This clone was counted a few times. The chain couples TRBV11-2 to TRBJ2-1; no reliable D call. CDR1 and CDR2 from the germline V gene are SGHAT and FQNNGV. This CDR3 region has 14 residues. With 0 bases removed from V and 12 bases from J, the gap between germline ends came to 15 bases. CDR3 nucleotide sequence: TGTGCCAGCAGCTTAGATCTTAGTTCTTTAGGGCAGTTCTTC. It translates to CASSLDLSSLGQFF.

The CDR3 nucleotides are TGTGCCAGCAGCTCCAGGCTCGGGGGACTAGCGGTCCCCGATACGCAGTATTTT. Its translation: CASSSRLGGLAVPDTQYF. The gene calls are TRBV7-9 and TRBJ2-3; 11 nucleotides agree with TRBD2. V lost 4 bases to trimming and J lost 6 bases; unmatched junction nucleotides: 15. CDR1 SEHNR and CDR2 FQNEAQ come from the germline V gene (reference sequence). This CDR3 is 18 amino acids long.

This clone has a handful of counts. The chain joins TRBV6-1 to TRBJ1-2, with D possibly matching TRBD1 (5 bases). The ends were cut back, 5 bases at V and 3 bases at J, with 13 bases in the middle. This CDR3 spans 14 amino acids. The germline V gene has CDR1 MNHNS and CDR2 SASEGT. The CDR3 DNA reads TGTGCCAGCAGTCGGGCAGGGCGGGACTATGGCTACACCTTC. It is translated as CASSRAGRDYGYTF.